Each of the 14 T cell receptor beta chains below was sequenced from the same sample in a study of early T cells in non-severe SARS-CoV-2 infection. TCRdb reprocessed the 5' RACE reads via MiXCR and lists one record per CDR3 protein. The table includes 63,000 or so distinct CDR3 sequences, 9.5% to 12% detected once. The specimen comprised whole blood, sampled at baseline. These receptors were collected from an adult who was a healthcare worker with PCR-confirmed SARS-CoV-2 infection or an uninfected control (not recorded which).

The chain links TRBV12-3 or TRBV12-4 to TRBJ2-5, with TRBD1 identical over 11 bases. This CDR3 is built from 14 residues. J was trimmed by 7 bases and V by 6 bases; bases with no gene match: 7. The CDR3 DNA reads TGTGCCAGCAGCCGGACAGGGGGCGGACGGACCCAGTACTTC. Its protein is CASSRTGGGRTQYF.

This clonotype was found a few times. The CDR3 DNA sequence: TGTGCCAGCAGCGTCGAGACAGATACGCAGTATTTT. Translating it yields CASSVETDTQYF. This sequence joins TRBV9 and TRBJ2-3, with D hard to call. V was clipped by 2 bases and J by 3 bases, with 4 bases between them. The germline gives CDR1 SGDLS, CDR2 YYNGEE. The CDR3 contains 12 residues.

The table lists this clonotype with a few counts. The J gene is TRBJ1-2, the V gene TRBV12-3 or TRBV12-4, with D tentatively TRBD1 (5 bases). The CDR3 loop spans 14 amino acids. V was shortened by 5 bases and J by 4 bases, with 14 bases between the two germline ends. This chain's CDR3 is CASSAGPAGYGYTF. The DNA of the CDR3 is TGTGCCAGCAGTGCAGGGCCGGCAGGCTATGGCTACACCTTC.

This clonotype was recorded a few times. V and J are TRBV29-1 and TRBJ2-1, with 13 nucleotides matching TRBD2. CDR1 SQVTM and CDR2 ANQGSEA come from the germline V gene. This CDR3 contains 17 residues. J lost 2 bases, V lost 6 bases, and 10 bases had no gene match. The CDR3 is CSVPRGTSGGAYNEQFF. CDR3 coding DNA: TGCAGCGTCCCCAGGGGTACTAGCGGGGGGGCCTACAATGAGCAGTTCTTC.

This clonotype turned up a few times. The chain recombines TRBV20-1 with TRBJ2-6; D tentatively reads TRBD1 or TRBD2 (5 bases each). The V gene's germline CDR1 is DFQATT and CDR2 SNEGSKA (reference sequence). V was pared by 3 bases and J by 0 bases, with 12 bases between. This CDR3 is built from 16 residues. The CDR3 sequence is CSARRGTSSGANVLTF. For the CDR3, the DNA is TGCAGTGCTAGGAGGGGCACAAGCTCTGGGGCCAACGTCCTGACTTTC.

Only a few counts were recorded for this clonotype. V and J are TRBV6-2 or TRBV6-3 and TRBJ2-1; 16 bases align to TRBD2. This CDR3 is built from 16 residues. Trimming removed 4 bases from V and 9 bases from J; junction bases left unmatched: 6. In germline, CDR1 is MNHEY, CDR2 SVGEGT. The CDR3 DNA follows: TGTGCCAGCAGTTCCGGGACTAGCGGGAGGGCGGGTGAGCAGTTCTTC. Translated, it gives CASSSGTSGRAGEQFF.

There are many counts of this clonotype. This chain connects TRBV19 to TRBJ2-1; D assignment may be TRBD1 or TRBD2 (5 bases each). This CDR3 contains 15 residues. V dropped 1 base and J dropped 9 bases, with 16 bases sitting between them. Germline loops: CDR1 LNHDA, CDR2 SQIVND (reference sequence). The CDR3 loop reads CASSIAKLGDVEQFF. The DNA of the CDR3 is TGTGCCAGTAGTATAGCAAAGCTCGGGGACGTTGAGCAGTTCTTC.

For the CDR3, the DNA is TGTGCCAGCAGCCCCTCACGGAATACGCAGTATTTT. Translation gives CASSPSRNTQYF. The V call is TRBV7-2, the J call TRBJ2-3; D is uncertain. The CDR3 totals 12 residues. The germline gives CDR1 SGHTA, CDR2 FQGNSA. Trimming pared 5 bases from V and 7 bases from J, leaving 10 bases between.

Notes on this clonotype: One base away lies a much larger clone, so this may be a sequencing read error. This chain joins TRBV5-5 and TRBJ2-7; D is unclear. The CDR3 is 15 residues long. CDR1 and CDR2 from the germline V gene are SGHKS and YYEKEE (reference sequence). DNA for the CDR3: TGTGCCGGCAGCCAGCCTTTGGGTAACTCCTACGAGCAGTACTTC. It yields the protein CAGSQPLGNSYEQYF.

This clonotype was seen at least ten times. CDR3 in DNA: TGTGCCAGCGGGACAGGGGGCAACACCGGGGAGCTGTTTTTT. Encoded protein: CASGTGGNTGELFF. The V call is TRBV7-6, the J call TRBJ2-2, with TRBD1 identical over 12 bases. J lost 2 bases, V lost 8 bases, and 0 bases had no gene match. CDR3 size: 14 residues. Germline V gene sequence: CDR1 SGHVS, CDR2 FNYEAQ.

This CDR3 is CASSDLAGRAYNEQFF. The CDR3 coding sequence is TGTGCCAGCAGTGACCTCGCCGGGAGGGCCTACAATGAGCAGTTCTTC. The J gene is TRBJ2-1, the V gene TRBV25-1, with TRBD2 identical over 8 bases. The V gene end was trimmed by 3 bases and the J gene end by 2 bases; junction bases not matched to a gene: 6. The CDR3 runs to 16 residues. Germline-derived CDR1 and CDR2 are MGHDK and SYGVNS.

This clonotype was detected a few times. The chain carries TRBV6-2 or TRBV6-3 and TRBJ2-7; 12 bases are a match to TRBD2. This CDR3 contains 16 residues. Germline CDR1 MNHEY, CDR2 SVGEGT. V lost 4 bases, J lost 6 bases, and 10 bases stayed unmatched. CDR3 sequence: CASSSDGLAGWGEQYF. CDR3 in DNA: TGTGCCAGCAGTTCCGATGGACTAGCGGGATGGGGCGAGCAGTACTTC.

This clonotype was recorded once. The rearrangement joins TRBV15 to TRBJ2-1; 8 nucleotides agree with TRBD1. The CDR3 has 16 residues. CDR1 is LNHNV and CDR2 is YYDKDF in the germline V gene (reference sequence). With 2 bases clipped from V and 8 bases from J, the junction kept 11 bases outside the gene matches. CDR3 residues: CATSRTQGAGGDEQFF. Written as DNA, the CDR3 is TGTGCCACCAGCAGAACCCAGGGGGCAGGGGGCGATGAGCAGTTCTTC.

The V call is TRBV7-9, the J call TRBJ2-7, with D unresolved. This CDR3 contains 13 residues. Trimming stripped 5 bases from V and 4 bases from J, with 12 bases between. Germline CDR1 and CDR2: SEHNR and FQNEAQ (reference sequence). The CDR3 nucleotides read TGTGCCAGCAGCCTAACGACGTCTTACGAGCAGTACTTC. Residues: CASSLTTSYEQYF.